This T cell receptor beta chain was captured in a study of T cells in Graves' hyperthyroidism and ophthalmopathy. Study findings and constraints: Before onset, ophthalmopathy was predicted by the model a median 6.5 months earlier.

Regions amplified from RNA transcripts were the TCR beta CDR3 regions. The primer set for the first-round RT-PCR of the TCR CDR3 was HTBI. MiXCR was run by TCRdb on the multiplex PCR reads, yielding one entry per CDR3 protein. The sample has a few hundred thousand distinct CDR3 sequences; around 16% are singletons. Those with hyperthyroidism were 18 to 65 years old, newly diagnosed, and ill for under 2 months. Any patient presenting with uncontrolled infection, other autoimmune disease, pregnancy or lactation was left out. Predating any ophthalmopathy symptoms, the blood sample was taken at first hyperthyroidism diagnosis. Ten or more counts support this clonotype. Its antigen is unknown. The sequenced sample was blood. The clonotype comes from a woman younger than 30 with Graves' hyperthyroidism that later progressed to Graves' ophthalmopathy.

The CDR3 DNA is TGTGCCTGGAGTGTTTTGGCTATCTCCTACGAGCAGTACTTC. Amino acids: CAWSVLAISYEQYF. The chain links TRBV30 to TRBJ2-7, with D unclear. There are 14 residues in the CDR3. Trimming removed 0 bases at V and 0 bases at J, with 9 bases between. Germline V CDR1 and CDR2: GTSNPN, SVGIG (reference sequence).